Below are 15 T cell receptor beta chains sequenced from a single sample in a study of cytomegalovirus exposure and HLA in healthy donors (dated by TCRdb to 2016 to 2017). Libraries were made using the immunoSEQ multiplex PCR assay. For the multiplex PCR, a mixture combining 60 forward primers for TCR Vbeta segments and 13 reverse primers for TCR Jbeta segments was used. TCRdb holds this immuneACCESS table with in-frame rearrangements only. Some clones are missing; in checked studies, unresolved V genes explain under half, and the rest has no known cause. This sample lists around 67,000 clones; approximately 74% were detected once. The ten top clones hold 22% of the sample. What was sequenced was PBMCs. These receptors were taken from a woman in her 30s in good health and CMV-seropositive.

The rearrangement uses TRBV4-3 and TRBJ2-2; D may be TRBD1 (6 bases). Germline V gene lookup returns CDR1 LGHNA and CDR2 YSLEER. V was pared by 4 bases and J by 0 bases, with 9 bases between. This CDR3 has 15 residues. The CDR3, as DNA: TGCGCCAGCAGCCTAAGGACAGCGAACACCGGGGAGCTGTTTTTT. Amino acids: CASSLRTANTGELFF.

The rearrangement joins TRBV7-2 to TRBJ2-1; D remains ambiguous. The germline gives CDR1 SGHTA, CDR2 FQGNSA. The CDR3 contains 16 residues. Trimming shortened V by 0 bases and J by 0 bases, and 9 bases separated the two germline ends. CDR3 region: CASSLAGPSSYNEQFF. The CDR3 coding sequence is TGTGCCAGCAGCTTAGCGGGTCCTAGCTCCTACAATGAGCAGTTCTTC.

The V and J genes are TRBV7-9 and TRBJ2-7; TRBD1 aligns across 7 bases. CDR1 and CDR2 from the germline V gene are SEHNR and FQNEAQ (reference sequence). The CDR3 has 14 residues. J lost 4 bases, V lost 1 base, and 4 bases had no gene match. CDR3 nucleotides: TGTGCCAGCAGCTTAGGGGACAGCCCTTACGAGCAGTACTTC. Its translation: CASSLGDSPYEQYF.

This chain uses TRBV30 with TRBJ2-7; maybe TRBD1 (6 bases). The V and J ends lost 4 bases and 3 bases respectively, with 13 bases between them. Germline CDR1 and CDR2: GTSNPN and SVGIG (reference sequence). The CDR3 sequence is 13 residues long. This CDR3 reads CAWTVQQGYEQYF. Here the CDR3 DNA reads TGTGCCTGGACGGTACAACAGGGCTACGAGCAGTACTTC.

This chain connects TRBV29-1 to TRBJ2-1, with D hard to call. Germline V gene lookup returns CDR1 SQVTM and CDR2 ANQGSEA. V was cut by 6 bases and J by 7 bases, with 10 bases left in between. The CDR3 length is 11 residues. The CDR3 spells CSVATTNEQFF. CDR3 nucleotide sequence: TGCAGCGTCGCCACTACGAATGAGCAGTTCTTC.

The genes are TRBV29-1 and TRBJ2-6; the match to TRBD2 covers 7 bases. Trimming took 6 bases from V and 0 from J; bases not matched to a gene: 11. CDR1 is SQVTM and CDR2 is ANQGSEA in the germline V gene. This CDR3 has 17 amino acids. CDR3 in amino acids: CSVHLLAAGSGANVLTF. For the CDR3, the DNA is TGCAGCGTACACCTTCTAGCGGCGGGCTCTGGGGCCAACGTCCTGACTTTC.

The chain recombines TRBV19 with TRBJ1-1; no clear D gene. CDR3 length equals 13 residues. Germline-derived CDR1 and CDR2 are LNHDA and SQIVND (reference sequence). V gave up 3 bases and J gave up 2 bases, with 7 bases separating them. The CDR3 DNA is TGTGCCAGTAGTATTTCGGGTAACACTGAAGCTTTCTTT. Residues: CASSISGNTEAFF.

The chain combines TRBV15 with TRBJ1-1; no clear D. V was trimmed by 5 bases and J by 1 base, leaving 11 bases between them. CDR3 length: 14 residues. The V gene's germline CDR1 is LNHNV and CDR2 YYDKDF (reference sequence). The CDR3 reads CATSLGTGNTEAFF. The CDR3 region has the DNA TGTGCCACCAGCCTTGGAACGGGGAACACTGAAGCTTTCTTT.

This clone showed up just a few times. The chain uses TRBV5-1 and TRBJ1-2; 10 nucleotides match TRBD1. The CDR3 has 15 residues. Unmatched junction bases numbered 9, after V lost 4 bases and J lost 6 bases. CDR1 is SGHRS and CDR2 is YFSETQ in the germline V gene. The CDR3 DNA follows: TGCGCCAGCAGCAGATCTTCGACAGGGGGCAATGGCTACACCTTC. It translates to CASSRSSTGGNGYTF.

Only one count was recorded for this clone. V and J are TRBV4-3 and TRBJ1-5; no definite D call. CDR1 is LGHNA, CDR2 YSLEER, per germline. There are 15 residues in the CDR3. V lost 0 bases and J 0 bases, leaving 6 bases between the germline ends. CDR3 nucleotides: TGCGCCAGCAGCCAAGACAGTAATAGCAATCAGCCCCAGCATTTT. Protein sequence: CASSQDSNSNQPQHF.

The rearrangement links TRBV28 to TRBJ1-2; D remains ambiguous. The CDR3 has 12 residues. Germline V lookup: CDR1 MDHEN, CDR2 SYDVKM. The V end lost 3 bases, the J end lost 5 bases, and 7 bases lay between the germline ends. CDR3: CASSLQLYGYTF. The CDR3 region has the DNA TGTGCCAGCAGTTTGCAACTATATGGCTACACCTTC.

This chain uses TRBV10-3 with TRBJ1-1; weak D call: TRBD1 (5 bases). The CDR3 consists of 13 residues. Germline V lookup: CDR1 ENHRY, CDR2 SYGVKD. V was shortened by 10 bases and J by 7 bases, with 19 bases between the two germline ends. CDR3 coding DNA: TGTGCCACCTCCGCGGGTAGCGGGGGTGAAGCTTTCTTT. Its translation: CATSAGSGGEAFF.

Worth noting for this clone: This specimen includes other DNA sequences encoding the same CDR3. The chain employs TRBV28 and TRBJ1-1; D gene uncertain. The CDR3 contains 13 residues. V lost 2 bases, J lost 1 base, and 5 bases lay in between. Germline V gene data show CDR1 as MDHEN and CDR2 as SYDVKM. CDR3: CASSLAGNTEAFF. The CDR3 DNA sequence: TGTGCCAGCAGTTTAGCAGGGAACACTGAAGCTTTCTTT. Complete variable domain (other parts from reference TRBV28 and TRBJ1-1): DVKVTQSSRYLVKRTGEKVFLECVQDMDHENMFWYRQDPGLGLRLIYFSYDVKMKEKGDIPEGYSVSREKKERFSLILESASTNQTSMYLCASSLAGNTEAFFGQGTRLTVV.

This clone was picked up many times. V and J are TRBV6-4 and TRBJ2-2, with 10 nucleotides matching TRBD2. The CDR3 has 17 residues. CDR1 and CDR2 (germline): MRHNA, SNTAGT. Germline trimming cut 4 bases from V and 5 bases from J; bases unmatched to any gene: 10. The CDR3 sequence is CASSVDLAGEGTGELFF. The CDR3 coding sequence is TGTGCCAGCAGTGTCGATCTAGCGGGAGAGGGTACCGGGGAGCTGTTTTTT.

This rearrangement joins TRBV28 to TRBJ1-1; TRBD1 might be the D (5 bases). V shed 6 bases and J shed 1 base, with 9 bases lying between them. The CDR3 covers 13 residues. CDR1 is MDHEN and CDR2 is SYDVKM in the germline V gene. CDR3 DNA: TGTGCCAGCAGCCCCGGGGGGAACACTGAAGCTTTCTTT. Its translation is CASSPGGNTEAFF.